The clone carrying this TCR beta chain occurred a few times. Documented time point: baseline pretreatment blood. Specified treatment: 15 Gy SBRT to primary tumor, nephrectomy 4 weeks later. This renal cell carcinoma was of the clear cell type. The data stem from a study of radiation and T cells in renal cell carcinoma. The germline V and J ends were trimmed by 4 bases and 1 base, with 11 bases remaining between them. Germline V gives CDR1 SGHRS, CDR2 YFSETQ. The CDR3 covers 14 residues. Sequenced by immunoSEQ multiplex PCR; TCRdb stores in-frame clones only, minus some. The data contain some 100,000 clones, 82% of them singletons.

J is TRBJ1-1 and V is TRBV5-1, with D uncertain. This specimen consisted of blood, obtained from a patient whose treatment included radiotherapy and nephrectomy. The source of this sequence is a man aged 55 to 70 with renal cell carcinoma. As DNA, the CDR3 is TGCGCCAGCAGCCCCTCCTGGGGGAACACTGAAGCTTTCTTT. It encodes CASSPSWGNTEAFF.